This T cell receptor (beta chain) was recorded in a study of cytomegalovirus exposure and HLA in healthy donors. Unrecorded immune exposure was likely among donors, who were nominally healthy when sampled. Study results and limitations: A later examination showed that TCR association rates differed by HLA locus, with DRB1 most and HLA-C fewest. The dataset shows that most TCR sequences were rare, while some public TCRs occurred in many donors. As a later analysis showed, several of the most significant clusters appeared to be linked to common viral pathogens.

PCR primers comprised 60 Vbeta and 13 Jbeta primers. Clones were sequenced by immunoSEQ multiplex PCR, and TCRdb holds only the in-frame ones, with some missing. This table has approximately 170,000 clones, roughly 80% appearing once. A remark on this clone: The antigen remains undetermined.

With 4 bases clipped from V and 8 bases from J, the junction kept 11 bases outside the gene matches. The length of the CDR3 is 14 residues. Germline lookup yields CDR1 SGHRS and CDR2 YFSETQ. This rearrangement joins TRBV5-1 to TRBJ1-2; 7 nucleotides agree with TRBD1. The receptor was isolated from a human donor in good health. Material: PBMCs. In nucleotides, the CDR3 is TGCGCCAGCAGCACCTCCGGACAGGAAGGGGGCTACACCTTC. Its protein product is CASSTSGQEGGYTF.